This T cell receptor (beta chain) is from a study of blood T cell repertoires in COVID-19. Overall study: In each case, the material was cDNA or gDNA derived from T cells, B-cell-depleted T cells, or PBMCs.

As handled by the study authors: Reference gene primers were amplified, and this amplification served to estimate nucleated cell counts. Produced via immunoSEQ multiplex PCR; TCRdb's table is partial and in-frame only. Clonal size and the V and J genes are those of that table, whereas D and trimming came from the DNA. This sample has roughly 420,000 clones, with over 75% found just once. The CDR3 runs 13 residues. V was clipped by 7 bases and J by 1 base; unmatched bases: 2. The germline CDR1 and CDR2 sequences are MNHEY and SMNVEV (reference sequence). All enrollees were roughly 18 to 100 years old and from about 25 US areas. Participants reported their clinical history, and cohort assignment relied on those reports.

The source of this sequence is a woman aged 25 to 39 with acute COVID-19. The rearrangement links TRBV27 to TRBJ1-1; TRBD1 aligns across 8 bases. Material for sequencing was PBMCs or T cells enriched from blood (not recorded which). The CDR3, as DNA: TGTGCCAGCACAGGACAGGGGAACACTGAAGCTTTCTTT. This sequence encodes CASTGQGNTEAFF.